Only a few counts were recorded for the clone carrying this T cell receptor beta chain. The target antigen is unknown. These data belong to a study of cytomegalovirus exposure and HLA in healthy donors. General study results and limits: Previous analysis showed most TCR beta V segments were productive about 87% or about 30% of the time. Cytomegalovirus association was assigned to approximately 180 TCR beta chains.

The V segment lost 0 bases and the J segment 6 bases; nucleotides outside the gene matches: 8. The germline V gene has CDR1 MGHRA and CDR2 YSYEKL. The CDR3 consists of 16 residues. 13 Jbeta primers and 60 Vbeta primers were used for the PCR. Measured with immunoSEQ multiplex PCR; TCRdb has only the in-frame clones, and not every one. The sample holds about 200,000 clones; more than 65% are singletons and the top ten take 1.7%. The sample consisted of PBMCs. V and J are TRBV4-1 and TRBJ2-1; 7 bases match TRBD1. This clonotype was sampled from a man in his forties or fifties in good health and CMV-seronegative. As DNA, the CDR3 is TGCGCCAGCAGCCAAGATCCAGGGGGAAAAGGCAATGAGCAGTTCTTC. Its protein is CASSQDPGGKGNEQFF.